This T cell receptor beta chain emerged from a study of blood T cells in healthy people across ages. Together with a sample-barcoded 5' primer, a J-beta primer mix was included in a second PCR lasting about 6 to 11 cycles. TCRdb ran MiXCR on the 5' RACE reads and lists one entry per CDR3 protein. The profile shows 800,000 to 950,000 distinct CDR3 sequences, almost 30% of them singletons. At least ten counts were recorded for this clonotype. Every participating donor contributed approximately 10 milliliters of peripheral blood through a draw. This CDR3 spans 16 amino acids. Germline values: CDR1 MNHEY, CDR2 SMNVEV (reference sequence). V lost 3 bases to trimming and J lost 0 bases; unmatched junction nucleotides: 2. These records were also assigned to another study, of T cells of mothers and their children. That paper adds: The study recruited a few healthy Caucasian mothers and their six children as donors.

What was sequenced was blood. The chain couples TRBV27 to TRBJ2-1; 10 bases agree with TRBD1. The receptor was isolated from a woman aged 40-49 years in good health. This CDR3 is CASSLDRGSSYNEQFF. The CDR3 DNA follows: TGTGCCAGCAGTTTGGACAGGGGGAGCTCCTACAATGAGCAGTTCTTC.